Each of the 11 T cell receptor beta chains below was sequenced from the same sample in a study of T cell responses to AZD1222 COVID-19 vaccine (dated by TCRdb to about 2021). Receptor amplification or capture employed the immunoSEQ multiplex PCR assay. TCRdb provides this immuneACCESS table in a form limited to in-frame rearrangements. Some clones are lacking; in checked studies, under half of them reflect an unresolved V gene, and why the rest are absent is not known. For this sample the table gives 90,000 to 150,000 clones, of which over 85% were detected only once. The ten largest clones take up under 9% of the sample. The time point label of this sample denotes: baseline before first vaccination. The material sequenced was peripheral blood, taken on day 0 of AZD1222 vaccination. All receptors come from an adult in good health.

V gene TRBV19 combines with J gene TRBJ2-1; 16 bases are shared with TRBD2. The germline CDR1 and CDR2 sequences are LNHDA and SQIVND (reference sequence). The junction had 7 bases not matched to a gene; V was cut back by 0 bases and J by 5 bases. CDR3 length: 19 residues. CDR3 DNA: TGTGCCAGTAGTATAGATGGTGGGACTAGCGGGAGGGCCGACAATGAGCAGTTCTTC. It is translated as CASSIDGGTSGRADNEQFF.

Only a few counts were recorded for this clone. V is TRBV9 and J is TRBJ2-7, with TRBD1 matching 8 bases. The CDR3 has 16 residues. V was clipped by 4 bases and J by 5 bases; unmatched bases: 14. Germline assignment: CDR1 SGDLS and CDR2 YYNGEE. In nucleotides, the CDR3 is TGTGCCAGCAGCCCCCGTGAGGGCAGGGGGCACCACGAGCAGTACTTC. It codes for CASSPREGRGHHEQYF.

The chain combines TRBV28 with TRBJ1-3; D perhaps matches TRBD1 (5 bases). V shed 7 bases and J shed 3 bases, with 19 bases lying between them. CDR1 and CDR2 from the germline V gene are MDHEN and SYDVKM. The CDR3 covers 16 residues. The CDR3 here is CASTSGGDLGGNTIYF. CDR3 bases: TGTGCCAGCACCAGCGGGGGGGATCTTGGTGGAAACACCATATATTTT.

The V call is TRBV2, the J call TRBJ2-3; 9 bases map to TRBD1. The CDR3 runs 16 residues. Per germline, CDR1 SNHLY and CDR2 FYNNEI. V was pared by 3 bases and J by 5 bases, with 9 bases of the junction left unmatched. The CDR3 DNA reads TGTGCCAGCAGTGAGTGGGACAGGGTTCGTTTAGATACGCAGTATTTT. Amino acids: CASSEWDRVRLDTQYF.

V usage is TRBV15 and J usage is TRBJ1-1; maybe TRBD1 (5 bases). The germline V gene has CDR1 LNHNV and CDR2 YYDKDF (reference sequence). This CDR3 has 12 amino acids. With 5 bases removed from V and 5 bases from J, the gap between germline ends came to 9 bases. The CDR3 reads CATSWAGTEAFF. CDR3 nucleotide sequence: TGTGCCACCAGCTGGGCAGGGACTGAAGCTTTCTTT. Combining the CDR3 with reference TRBV15 and TRBJ1-1 gives the whole variable domain DAMVIQNPRYQVTQFGKPVTLSCSQTLNHNVMYWYQQKSSQAPKLLFHYYDKDFNNEADTPDNFQSRRPNTSFCFLDIRSPGLGDTAMYLCATSWAGTEAFFGQGTRLTVV.

This chain connects TRBV24-1 to TRBJ2-6; weak D call: TRBD2 (5 bases). The CDR3 runs to 14 residues. V was cut by 5 bases and J by 2 bases, with 6 bases left in between. Germline V CDR1 and CDR2: KGHDR, SFDVKD. Here the CDR3 reads CATSGGTGANVLTF. CDR3 bases: TGTGCCACCAGTGGAGGGACTGGGGCCAACGTCCTGACTTTC.

V is TRBV18 and J is TRBJ2-7, with D perhaps given as TRBD1 or TRBD2 (5 bases each). Trimming shortened V by 8 bases and J by 6 bases, and 17 bases separated the two germline ends. The CDR3 is made up of 13 amino acids. Germline CDR1 and CDR2: KGHSH and LQKENI. DNA for the CDR3: TGTGCCAGCCGGGACCTTAGGGTCGGCGAGCAGTACTTC. This sequence encodes CASRDLRVGEQYF.

The chain carries TRBV12-3 or TRBV12-4 and TRBJ1-1; D not certain. This CDR3 is built from 12 residues. V shed 7 bases and J shed 4 bases, with 10 bases lying between them. CDR3 sequence: CASTFRGTEAFF. Here the CDR3 DNA reads TGTGCCAGCACCTTTCGGGGCACTGAAGCTTTCTTT.

V usage is TRBV30 and J usage is TRBJ2-1, with TRBD2 matching 9 bases. V trimming: 2 bases; J trimming: 9 bases; junction bases outside the gene matches: 11. Germline V lookup: CDR1 GTSNPN, CDR2 SVGIG (reference sequence). CDR3 length: 15 residues. The DNA of the CDR3 is TGTGCCTGGAGTCGGACTAGCGTTCTTTCGGGTGAGCAGTTCTTC. The encoded protein is CAWSRTSVLSGEQFF. Full variable domain (outside the CDR3, taken from reference TRBV30 and TRBJ2-1): SQTIHQWPATLVQPVGSPLSLECTVEGTSNPNLYWYRQAAGRGLQLLFYSVGIGQISSEVPQNLSASRPQDRQFILSSKKLLLSDSGFYLCAWSRTSVLSGEQFFGPGTRLTVL.

The chain has TRBV7-9 and TRBJ1-1; 8 bases align to TRBD1. Trimming cost V 5 bases and J 1 base; bases outside gene matches: 6. Germline-derived CDR1 and CDR2 are SEHNR and FQNEAQ (reference sequence). The CDR3 totals 15 residues. DNA of the CDR3: TGTGCCAGCAGCCCGGTGACAGGGGAGAACACTGAAGCTTTCTTT. The encoded protein is CASSPVTGENTEAFF.

V gene TRBV20-1 combines with J gene TRBJ2-1, with 7 bases identical to TRBD2. The V and J ends lost 6 bases and 14 bases, in that order; junction bases with no gene match: 10. CDR1 DFQATT and CDR2 SNEGSKA come from the germline V gene (reference sequence). CDR3 length: 11 amino acids. Here the CDR3 reads CSATSRDYEFF. The CDR3 DNA follows: TGCAGTGCCACGTCCCGGGACTACGAGTTCTTC.